The 20 T cell receptor beta chains given below trace back to one sample, sequenced in a study of beta chain features in type 1 diabetes. Every bit of the isolated RNA underwent reverse transcription, so sequencing read expressed TCRB transcripts. Sequencing used immunoSEQ multiplex PCR; TCRdb keeps in-frame clones, though not all of them. The table includes hundreds of thousands of clones, under 15% detected once. General study points: Among patients with Type 1 diabetes, TCRB CDR3s were moderately but significantly shorter in every one of the four CD4+ subsets.

These receptors lack a known antigen. Sequencing used naive CD4+ T cells from blood. These receptors all come from a young man with type 1 diabetes.

The chain links TRBV5-6 to TRBJ1-5, with a weak D call TRBD1 (5 bases). In germline, CDR1 is SGHDT, CDR2 YYEEEE. The V gene lost 1 base and the J gene lost 0 bases, with 14 bases spanning the gap. This CDR3 is built from 17 residues. The CDR3: CASSLNQGRDSNQPQHF. The CDR3 coding sequence is TGTGCCAGCAGCTTGAACCAGGGTAGGGATAGCAATCAGCCCCAGCATTTT.

The chain combines TRBV9 with TRBJ1-2; D not certain. The CDR3 has 14 residues. Trimming pared 3 bases from V and 4 bases from J, leaving 13 bases between. Germline CDR1 reads SGDLS; CDR2 reads YYNGEE. CDR3 DNA: TGTGCCAGCAGCGCTGGAGCCATGGGCTATGGCTACACCTTC. Encoded protein: CASSAGAMGYGYTF. The full variable domain, completed using reference TRBV9 and TRBJ1-2, is DSGVTQTPKHLITATGQRVTLRCSPRSGDLSVYWYQQSLDQGLQFLIQYYNGEERAKGNILERFSAQQFPDLHSELNLSSLELGDSALYFCASSAGAMGYGYTFGSGTRLTVV.

This chain uses TRBV6-5 with TRBJ1-1; TRBD1 matches 7 bases. Germline V gives CDR1 MNHEY, CDR2 SVGAGI. V lost 5 bases to trimming and J lost 3 bases; unmatched junction nucleotides: 9. The CDR3 is 15 amino acids. CDR3 in amino acids: CASSPARDRHTEAFF. The CDR3 DNA sequence: TGTGCCAGCAGTCCGGCCCGGGACAGACACACTGAAGCTTTCTTT.

This clone was counted only a few times. The chain has TRBV2 and TRBJ2-7, with 10 bases that match TRBD1. The length of the CDR3 is 13 residues. In germline, CDR1 is SNHLY, CDR2 FYNNEI. Losses at the gene ends were 6 bases for V and 8 bases for J; bases not matched to a gene: 7. CDR3: CASRTRQGAQQYF. The CDR3 DNA follows: TGTGCCAGCAGGACAAGACAGGGGGCACAGCAGTACTTC.

This clone was counted only a few times. The chain uses TRBV11-3 and TRBJ2-7; TRBD2 aligns across 10 bases. The junction had 4 bases not matched to a gene; V was cut back by 1 base and J by 7 bases. The CDR3 is 14 residues long. The germline CDR1 and CDR2 sequences are SGHNT and YENEEA. CDR3 amino acids: CASSLVTSGAEQYF. In DNA form, the CDR3 reads TGTGCCAGCAGCTTAGTTACTAGCGGGGCGGAGCAGTACTTC.

J is TRBJ2-7 and V is TRBV30; the match to TRBD2 covers 9 bases. The CDR3 sequence is 15 residues long. The V gene's germline CDR1 is GTSNPN and CDR2 SVGIG (reference sequence). Unmatched junction bases numbered 7, after V lost 1 base and J lost 3 bases. The CDR3 coding sequence is TGTGCCTGGAGTGATGGGACTAGCCCACTCTACGAGCAGTACTTC. Its translation: CAWSDGTSPLYEQYF.

This clone was detected a few times. CDR3 bases: TGTGCCAGCAGTGTAAACAGGGCTACTAATGAAAAACTGTTTTTT. Translation gives CASSVNRATNEKLFF. V is TRBV25-1 and J is TRBJ1-4; weak D call: TRBD1 (6 bases). The CDR3 is 15 residues long. V gave up 4 bases and J gave up 2 bases, with 11 bases separating them. In germline, CDR1 is MGHDK, CDR2 SYGVNS.

As regards this clone: This same CDR3 is encoded by further DNA sequences in the sample. The J gene is TRBJ1-1, the V gene TRBV18, with a tentative D call TRBD1 (5 bases). Germline CDR1 is KGHSH and CDR2 is LQKENI. Between the trimmed V and J ends, which lost 0 bases and 2 bases, there was a span of 7 bases. The CDR3 spans 14 residues. CDR3 sequence (DNA): TGTGCCAGCTCACCACCTGGGGCAAACACTGAAGCTTTCTTT. It specifies CASSPPGANTEAFF.

The rearrangement uses TRBV5-1 and TRBJ1-4; TRBD1 agrees at 7 bases. The junction had 5 bases not matched to a gene; V was cut back by 1 base and J by 8 bases. Germline V gives CDR1 SGHRS, CDR2 YFSETQ. CDR3 length equals 14 residues. CDR3 region: CASSLSGGGEKLFF. DNA for the CDR3: TGCGCCAGCAGCTTGTCAGGGGGTGGAGAAAAACTGTTTTTT.

This clone has more than one count but fewer than ten. The chain employs TRBV7-2 and TRBJ2-7, with D maybe TRBD1 (5 bases). Per germline, CDR1 SGHTA and CDR2 FQGNSA. CDR3 length: 15 amino acids. Trimming removed 5 bases at V and 4 bases at J, with 18 bases between. CDR3 in amino acids: CASSLGAGSFYEQYF. The CDR3 DNA follows: TGTGCCAGCAGCCTAGGGGCAGGGTCGTTTTACGAGCAGTACTTC.

This clone was recorded a few times. This chain links TRBV28 with TRBJ2-1, with D perhaps TRBD1 (5 bases). Trimming removed 4 bases from V and 0 bases from J, with 13 bases in between. There are 16 residues in the CDR3. Germline V lookup: CDR1 MDHEN, CDR2 SYDVKM. For the CDR3, the DNA is TGTGCCAGCAGTTCAGACAGCCAAAGCTCCTACAATGAGCAGTTCTTC. Protein: CASSSDSQSSYNEQFF.

Details on this clone: Other DNA sequences in this specimen translate into the identical CDR3. This chain's CDR3 is CASSEAGGWYGYTF. As DNA, the CDR3 is TGTGCCAGCAGTGAAGCAGGGGGTTGGTATGGCTACACCTTC. The chain combines TRBV2 with TRBJ1-2; the D gene is possibly TRBD1 (6 bases). V lost 0 bases and J 5 bases, leaving 10 bases between the germline ends. Germline values: CDR1 SNHLY, CDR2 FYNNEI. The CDR3 spans 14 residues.

In its sample, this clone was seen a few times. J is TRBJ2-3 and V is TRBV4-1; possibly TRBD2 for D (7 bases). The V end was cut by 1 base, the J end by 1 base, with 12 bases between. The CDR3 loop spans 16 amino acids. Germline V CDR1 and CDR2: MGHRA, YSYEKL. This chain's CDR3 is CASSQVGGAGTDTQYF. CDR3 bases: TGCGCCAGCAGCCAAGTTGGGGGGGCCGGCACAGATACGCAGTATTTT.

This clone has just a few counts. The rearrangement links TRBV19 to TRBJ1-6; 10 bases map to TRBD1. The germline gives CDR1 LNHDA, CDR2 SQIVND (reference sequence). Germline trimming cut 4 bases from V and 9 bases from J; bases unmatched to any gene: 6. This CDR3 contains 15 residues. The CDR3 region is CASSTGTGVRSPLHF. The CDR3 bases are TGTGCCAGTAGTACCGGGACAGGGGTTCGTTCACCCCTCCACTTT.

This chain joins TRBV6-1 and TRBJ2-2; D unresolved. The CDR3 is 14 residues long. V lost 0 bases, J lost 3 bases, and 5 bases lay in between. Per germline, CDR1 MNHNS and CDR2 SASEGT. The CDR3 DNA reads as TGTGCCAGCAGTGAAGCAGGGTACACCGGGGAGCTGTTTTTT. Protein product: CASSEAGYTGELFF.

The sample holds a few counts of this clone. The genes are TRBV9 and TRBJ1-4, with 9 bases identical to TRBD1. Losses at the gene ends were 4 bases for V and 4 bases for J; bases not matched to a gene: 5. This CDR3 comprises 15 residues. In germline, CDR1 is SGDLS, CDR2 YYNGEE. CDR3 in amino acids: CASSTQTGGNEKLFF. CDR3 sequence (DNA): TGTGCCAGCAGCACCCAGACAGGGGGTAATGAAAAACTGTTTTTT.

This rearrangement joins TRBV5-4 to TRBJ2-2; no clear D. V gave up 4 bases and J gave up 8 bases, with 9 bases separating them. CDR3 size: 12 residues. Germline CDR1 reads SGHNT; CDR2 reads YYREEE (reference sequence). Here the CDR3 DNA reads TGTGCCAGCAGCAGGACCGCAGGGGAGCTGTTTTTT. Translation: CASSRTAGELFF.

This clone was seen more than once but under ten times. The V and J genes are TRBV10-3 and TRBJ2-3; 10 nucleotides align to TRBD2. The CDR3 extends over 16 amino acids. The trim removed 6 bases at V and 4 bases at J, leaving 10 bases unmatched. Germline values: CDR1 ENHRY, CDR2 SYGVKD. The CDR3 DNA follows: TGTGCCATCAGGACCCTAGCGGGGGAACCTCCAGATACGCAGTATTTT. Translation: CAIRTLAGEPPDTQYF.

This clone was seen a few times. The rearrangement joins TRBV13 to TRBJ2-1; 10 bases align to TRBD2. The germline V gene encodes CDR1 PRHDT and CDR2 FYEKMQ (reference sequence). The junction had 9 bases not matched to a gene; V was cut back by 11 bases and J by 8 bases. The CDR3 is 13 amino acids. Here the CDR3 reads CARGSGGADEQFF. The CDR3 DNA sequence: TGTGCCCGTGGCAGCGGGGGGGCTGATGAGCAGTTCTTC.

This clone appeared a few times. This sequence joins TRBV2 and TRBJ1-5; D call uncertain. Deletions cut 1 base from V and 7 bases from J, with 11 bases between. Germline V lookup: CDR1 SNHLY, CDR2 FYNNEI. This CDR3 spans 14 amino acids. In nucleotides, the CDR3 is TGTGCCAGCAGTGAAGTTCTGGGTAAGCAGCCCCAGCATTTT. Translating it yields CASSEVLGKQPQHF.